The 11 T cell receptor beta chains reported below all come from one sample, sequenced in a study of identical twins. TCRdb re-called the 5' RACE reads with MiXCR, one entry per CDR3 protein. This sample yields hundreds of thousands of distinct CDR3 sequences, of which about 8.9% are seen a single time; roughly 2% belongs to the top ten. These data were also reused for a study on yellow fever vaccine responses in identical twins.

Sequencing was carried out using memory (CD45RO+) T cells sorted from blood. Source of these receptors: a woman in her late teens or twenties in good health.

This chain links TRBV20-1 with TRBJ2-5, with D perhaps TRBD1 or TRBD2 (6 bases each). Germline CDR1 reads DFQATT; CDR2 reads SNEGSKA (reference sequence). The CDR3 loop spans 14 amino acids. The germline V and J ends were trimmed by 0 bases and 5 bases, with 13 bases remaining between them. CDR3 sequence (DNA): TGCAGTGCTAGAGAGGCAGGGGACTGGGAGACCCAGTACTTC. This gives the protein CSAREAGDWETQYF.

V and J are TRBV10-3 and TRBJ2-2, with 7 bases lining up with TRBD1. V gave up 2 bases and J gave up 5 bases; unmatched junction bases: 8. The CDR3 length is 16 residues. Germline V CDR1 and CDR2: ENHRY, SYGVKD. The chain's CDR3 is CAISEKGGLRTGELFF. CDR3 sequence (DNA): TGTGCCATCAGTGAGAAAGGGGGCTTACGAACCGGGGAGCTGTTTTTT.

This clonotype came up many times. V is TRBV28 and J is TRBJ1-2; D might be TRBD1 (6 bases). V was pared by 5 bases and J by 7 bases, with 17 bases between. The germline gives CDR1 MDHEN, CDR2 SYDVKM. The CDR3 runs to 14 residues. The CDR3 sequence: CASSPYPGVAGYTF. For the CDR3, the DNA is TGTGCCAGCAGTCCTTACCCAGGGGTTGCTGGCTACACCTTC.

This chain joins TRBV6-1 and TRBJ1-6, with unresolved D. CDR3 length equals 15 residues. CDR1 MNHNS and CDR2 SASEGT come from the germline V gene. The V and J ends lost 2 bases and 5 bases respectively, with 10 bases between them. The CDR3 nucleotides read TGTGCCAGCAGTGAATACGGCAGGAATAATTCACCCCTCCACTTT. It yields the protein CASSEYGRNNSPLHF.

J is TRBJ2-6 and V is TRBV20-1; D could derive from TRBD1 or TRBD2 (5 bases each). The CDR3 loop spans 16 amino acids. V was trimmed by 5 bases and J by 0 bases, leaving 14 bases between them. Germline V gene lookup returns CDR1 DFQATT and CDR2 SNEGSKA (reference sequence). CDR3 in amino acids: CSAEGLPPSGANVLTF. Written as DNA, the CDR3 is TGCAGTGCTGAGGGGTTGCCCCCCTCTGGGGCCAACGTCCTGACTTTC.

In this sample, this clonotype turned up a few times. CDR3 sequence: CSARVGYSYEQYF. The CDR3 nucleotides read TGCAGTGCTAGAGTAGGGTATTCCTACGAGCAGTACTTC. The chain links TRBV20-1 to TRBJ2-7; D unresolved. Germline V gene data show CDR1 as DFQATT and CDR2 as SNEGSKA (reference sequence). The CDR3 covers 13 residues. V lost 1 base to trimming and J lost 1 base, with 8 bases between them.

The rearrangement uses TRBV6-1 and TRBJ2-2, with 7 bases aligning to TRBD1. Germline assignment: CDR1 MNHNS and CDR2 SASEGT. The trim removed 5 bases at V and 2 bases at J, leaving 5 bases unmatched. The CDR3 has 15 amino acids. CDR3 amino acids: CASSTQGVNTGELFF. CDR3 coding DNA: TGTGCCAGCAGTACCCAGGGGGTAAACACCGGGGAGCTGTTTTTT.

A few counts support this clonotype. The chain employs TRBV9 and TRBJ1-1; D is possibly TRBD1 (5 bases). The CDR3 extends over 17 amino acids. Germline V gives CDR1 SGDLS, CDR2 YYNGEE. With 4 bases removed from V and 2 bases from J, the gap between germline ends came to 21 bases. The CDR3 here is CASSTHAGEGFNTEAFF. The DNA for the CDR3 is TGTGCCAGCAGCACTCACGCGGGGGAGGGGTTTAACACTGAAGCTTTCTTT.

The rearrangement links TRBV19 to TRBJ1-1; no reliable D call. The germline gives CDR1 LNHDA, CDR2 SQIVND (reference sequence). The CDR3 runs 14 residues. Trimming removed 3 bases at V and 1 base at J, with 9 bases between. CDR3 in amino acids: CASSISLGNTEAFF. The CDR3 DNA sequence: TGTGCCAGTAGTATCTCGCTGGGGAACACTGAAGCTTTCTTT.

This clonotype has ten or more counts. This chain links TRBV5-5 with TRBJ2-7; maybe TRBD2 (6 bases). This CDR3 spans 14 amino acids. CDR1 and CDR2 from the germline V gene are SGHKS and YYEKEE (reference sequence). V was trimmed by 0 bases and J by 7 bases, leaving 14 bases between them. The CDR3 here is CASSLVLGGWEQYV. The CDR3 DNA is TGTGCCAGCAGCTTGGTTTTGGGAGGATGGGAGCAGTACGTC.

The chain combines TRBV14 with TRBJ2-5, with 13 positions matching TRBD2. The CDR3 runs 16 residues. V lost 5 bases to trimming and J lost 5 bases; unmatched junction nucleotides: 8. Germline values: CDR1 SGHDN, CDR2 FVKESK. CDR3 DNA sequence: TGTGCCAGCAGCACACGGACTAGCGGGAGTAGGGAGACCCAGTACTTC. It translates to CASSTRTSGSRETQYF.